This T cell receptor beta chain comes out of a study of STAT5B mutations in CD4+ large granular lymphocyte leukemia. Looking at the study overall: Among healthy controls, a particular HLA allele went with more CDR3 'QG' motifs. Study-wide points: CD4-sorted patient repertoires seemed more clonal than healthy CD4+ repertoires. Higher CD4+ than CD8+ T-LGLL clonality might reflect small sample size.

V was shortened by 0 bases and J by 6 bases, with 8 bases between the two germline ends. CDR1 SGDLS and CDR2 YYNGEE come from the germline V gene. The CDR3 consists of 13 residues. Original processing notes: A productive frequency of 2.59 x 10-5 was the lowest detectable. Assay used: immunoSEQ multiplex PCR; TCRdb lists only in-frame clones, some missing. V and J calls and clone size are those listed in that table; D and trimming were worked out from the DNA. Of 30,000 to 40,000 clones listed, approximately 85% were seen once; the top ten hold over 1%. Details on this clone: Its antigen is not known.

The sample taken for sequencing was CD4+ T cells from blood buffy coats. The receptor was derived from a human donor in good health. This chain connects TRBV9 to TRBJ2-3; D is uncertain. DNA of the CDR3: TGTGCCAGCAGCGTAGACGTCGAGGATACGCAGTATTTT. Protein sequence: CASSVDVEDTQYF. Full variable domain (outside the CDR3, taken from reference TRBV9 and TRBJ2-3): DSGVTQTPKHLITATGQRVTLRCSPRSGDLSVYWYQQSLDQGLQFLIQYYNGEERAKGNILERFSAQQFPDLHSELNLSSLELGDSALYFCASSVDVEDTQYFGPGTRLTVL.